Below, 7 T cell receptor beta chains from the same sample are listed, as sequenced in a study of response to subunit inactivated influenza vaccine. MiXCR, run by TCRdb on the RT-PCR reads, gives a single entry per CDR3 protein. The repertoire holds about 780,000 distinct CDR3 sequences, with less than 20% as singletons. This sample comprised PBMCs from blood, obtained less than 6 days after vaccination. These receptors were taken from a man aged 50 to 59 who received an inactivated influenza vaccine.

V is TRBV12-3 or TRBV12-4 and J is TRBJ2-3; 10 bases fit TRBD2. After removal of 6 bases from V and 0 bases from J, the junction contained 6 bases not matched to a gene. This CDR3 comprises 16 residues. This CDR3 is CASRTASGGSTDTQYF. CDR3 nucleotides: TGTGCCAGCAGAACTGCTAGCGGGGGAAGCACAGATACGCAGTATTTT.

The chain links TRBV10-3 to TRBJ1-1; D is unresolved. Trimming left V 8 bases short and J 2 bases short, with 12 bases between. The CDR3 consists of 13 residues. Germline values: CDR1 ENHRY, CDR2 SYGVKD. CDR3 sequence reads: CAIGPGFNTEAFF. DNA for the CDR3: TGTGCCATCGGCCCCGGATTTAACACTGAAGCTTTCTTT.

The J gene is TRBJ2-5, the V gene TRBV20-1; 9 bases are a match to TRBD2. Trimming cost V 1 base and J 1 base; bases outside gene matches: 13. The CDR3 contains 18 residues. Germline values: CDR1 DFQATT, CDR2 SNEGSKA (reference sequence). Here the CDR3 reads CSARAGWLAGGPQETQYF. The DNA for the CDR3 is TGCAGTGCTAGAGCCGGATGGTTGGCGGGAGGGCCCCAAGAGACCCAGTACTTC.

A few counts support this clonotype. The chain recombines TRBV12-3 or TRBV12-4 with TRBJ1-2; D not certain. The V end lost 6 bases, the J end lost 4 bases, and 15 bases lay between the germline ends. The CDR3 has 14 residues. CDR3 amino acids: CASSFDLSIYGYTF. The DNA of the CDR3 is TGTGCCAGCAGCTTCGATCTATCAATCTATGGCTACACCTTC.

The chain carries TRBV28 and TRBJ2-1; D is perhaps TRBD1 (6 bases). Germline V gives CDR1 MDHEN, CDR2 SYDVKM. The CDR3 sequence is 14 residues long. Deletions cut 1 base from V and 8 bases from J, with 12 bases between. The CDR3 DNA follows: TGTGCCAGCAGTTTATTGGGCAAGGGGGATGAGCAGTTCTTC. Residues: CASSLLGKGDEQFF.

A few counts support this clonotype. CDR3 residues: CASSRRVGSKETQYF. As DNA, the CDR3 is TGCGCCAGCAGCCGTCGCGTAGGTTCCAAAGAGACCCAGTACTTC. This rearrangement joins TRBV5-1 to TRBJ2-5; no clear D gene. Deletions cut 4 bases from V and 3 bases from J, with 16 bases between. This CDR3 region has 15 residues. Germline lookup yields CDR1 SGHRS and CDR2 YFSETQ.

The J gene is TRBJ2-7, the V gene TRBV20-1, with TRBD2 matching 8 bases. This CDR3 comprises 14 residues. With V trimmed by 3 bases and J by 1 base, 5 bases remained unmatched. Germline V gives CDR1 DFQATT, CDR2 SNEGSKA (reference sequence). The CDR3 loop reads CSASEAGVSYEQYF. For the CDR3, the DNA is TGCAGTGCTAGCGAAGCGGGGGTGTCCTACGAGCAGTACTTC.